These 8 T cell receptor beta chains were all obtained from the same sample, sequenced in a study of shared clonotypes between healthy human individuals. Clones were read by immunoSEQ multiplex PCR, and TCRdb kept only the in-frame ones, dropping some. This table has around 500,000 clones, 70% to 80% appearing once. Material for sequencing was PBMCs. These receptors all stem from a middle-aged woman in good health. Some clones in this sample may be carry-over from other donors' samples.

This clone turned up a few times. The CDR3 protein is CATSREERETPYEQYF. CDR3 nucleotide sequence: TGTGCCACCAGCAGAGAAGAGCGGGAAACCCCCTACGAGCAGTACTTC. The gene calls are TRBV15 and TRBJ2-7, with 7 bases identical to TRBD2. V shed 0 bases, J shed 2 bases, and the junction held 7 bases outside the gene matches. The CDR3 loop spans 16 amino acids. Germline values: CDR1 LNHNV, CDR2 YYDKDF (reference sequence).

V and J are TRBV14 and TRBJ2-5, with D perhaps matching TRBD1 or TRBD2 (5 bases each). Per germline, CDR1 SGHDN and CDR2 FVKESK. This CDR3 is built from 15 residues. V was shortened by 2 bases and J by 2 bases, with 12 bases between the two germline ends. CDR3 protein: CASSQTGRLQETQYF. The CDR3 bases are TGTGCCAGCAGCCAAACGGGACGGCTTCAAGAGACCCAGTACTTC.

The chain links TRBV21-1 to TRBJ2-7; the tabulated D call, TRBD1, remains unverified against the DNA. TRBV21-1 is recorded as a pseudogene. The CDR3 covers 15 residues. The CDR3 here is CASSKTTASSYEQYF. CDR3 in DNA: TGTGCCAGCAGCAAAACGACAGCCAGCTCCTACGAGCAGTACTTC.

V usage is TRBV4-2 and J usage is TRBJ2-5; D call uncertain. Trimming removed 0 bases at V and 5 bases at J, with 10 bases between. Germline V gene lookup returns CDR1 LGHNA and CDR2 YNFKEQ. CDR3 length: 14 amino acids. The CDR3 loop is CASSQEVLSETQYF. CDR3 sequence (DNA): TGTGCCAGCAGCCAAGAGGTTCTAAGTGAGACCCAGTACTTC.

V gene TRBV7-7 combines with J gene TRBJ2-2, with D uncertain. The CDR3 spans 13 residues. In germline, CDR1 is SSHAT, CDR2 FNYEAQ (reference sequence). Trimming removed 1 base at V and 10 bases at J, with 10 bases between. CDR3 sequence reads: CASSLGGVEELFF. CDR3 DNA sequence: TGTGCCAGCAGCTTAGGAGGAGTAGAGGAGCTGTTTTTT.

The chain is built from TRBV19 and TRBJ2-2; tentatively, D is TRBD2 (5 bases). Trimming took 6 bases from V and 1 from J, leaving 15 bases between them. Looked up from germline, CDR1 is LNHDA and CDR2 is SQIVND (reference sequence). CDR3 length: 16 amino acids. The CDR3 sequence is CASSMDSVLNTGELFF. CDR3 DNA sequence: TGTGCCAGTAGCATGGACTCCGTTCTGAACACCGGGGAGCTGTTTTTT.

The V call is TRBV27, the J call TRBJ1-4; no firm D call. The CDR3 has 14 amino acids. The V gene's germline CDR1 is MNHEY and CDR2 SMNVEV (reference sequence). V was trimmed by 4 bases and J by 8 bases, leaving 14 bases between them. In DNA form, the CDR3 reads TGTGCCAGCAGTTCTCCGGGCCCACCCGAAAAACTGTTTTTT. Translation: CASSSPGPPEKLFF.

CDR3 protein: CASSLGGQENTEAFF. DNA of the CDR3: TGTGCCAGCAGTTTAGGGGGACAGGAGAACACTGAAGCTTTCTTT. The rearrangement uses TRBV28 and TRBJ1-1; 8 nucleotides align to TRBD1. The CDR3 has 15 residues. V dropped 2 bases and J dropped 1; count of bases not matched to a gene: 3. Per germline, CDR1 MDHEN and CDR2 SYDVKM. Full variable domain (missing parts from reference TRBV28 and TRBJ1-1): DVKVTQSSRYLVKRTGEKVFLECVQDMDHENMFWYRQDPGLGLRLIYFSYDVKMKEKGDIPEGYSVSREKKERFSLILESASTNQTSMYLCASSLGGQENTEAFFGQGTRLTVV.